Listed below are T cell receptor beta chains from one sample, sequenced in a study of radiotherapy plus CTLA-4 blockade in lung cancer. Data came from immunoSEQ multiplex PCR; TCRdb stores just in-frame clones and leaves some out. The top ten hold about 1% of the sample, which has tens of thousands of clones, around nine tenths seen once. The sample in question was peripheral blood, obtained from a patient treated with radiotherapy plus ipilimumab. These receptors were collected from a human donor with non-small cell lung cancer who had stable disease on radiotherapy plus ipilimumab. CDR3s include the opening cysteine and the closing phenylalanine or tryptophan. D genes are given only for firm matches. Some rows mark clone size as missing; the rest say once, few, many or name a class of expanded clone.

TRBJ2-1 | TRBD2 | TRBV6-1 | few | CASSEWVRGNHNEQFF | TGTGCCAGCAGTGAATGGGTGCGGGGGAACCACAATGAGCAGTTCTTC
TRBJ1-1 | TRBD1 | TRBV5-1 | . | CASRIGDSMNTEAFF | TGCGCCAGCCGGATAGGGGACAGTATGAACACTGAAGCTTTCTTT
TRBJ1-4 | . | TRBV7-6 | . | CASSFTGRAATNEKLFF | TGTGCCAGCAGCTTCACCGGCAGGGCCGCAACTAATGAAAAACTGTTTTTT
TRBJ2-1 | TRBD2 | TRBV2 | . | CASSDGGTSGITYNEQFF | TGTGCCAGCAGTGATGGTGGGACTAGCGGGATAACCTACAATGAGCAGTTCTTC
TRBJ2-3 | . | TRBV6-1 | . | CASSEAMPGLFSTDTQYF | TGTGCCAGCAGTGAAGCGATGCCCGGTCTCTTCAGCACAGATACGCAGTATTTT
TRBJ2-3 | . | TRBV5-1 | . | CASHRTAEDTQYF | TGCGCCAGTCACAGGACTGCCGAAGATACGCAGTATTTT
TRBJ2-7 | TRBD1 | TRBV19 | . | CASSPGQVSYEQYF | TGTGCCAGTAGCCCGGGACAGGTCTCCTACGAGCAGTACTTC
TRBJ2-2 | . | TRBV11-3 | . | CASSLEGFANTGELFF | TGTGCCAGCAGCTTAGAGGGGTTCGCGAACACCGGGGAGCTGTTTTTT
TRBJ2-1 | . | TRBV5-1 | . | CASSLEAGSPYNEQFF | TGCGCCAGCAGCTTGGAGGCGGGGTCCCCTTACAATGAGCAGTTCTTC
TRBJ2-3 | . | TRBV19 | . | CASTPHAEDTQYF | TGTGCCAGTACCCCTCACGCGGAGGATACGCAGTATTTT
TRBJ2-3 | TRBD2 | TRBV10-3 | . | CAIRGNSGGTQYF | TGTGCCATCAGGGGAAATTCGGGAGGAACGCAGTATTTT
TRBJ2-1 | TRBD2 | TRBV7-6 | . | CASSYSGLAGGSDEQFF | TGTGCCAGCAGTTATTCGGGACTAGCGGGGGGGAGCGATGAGCAGTTCTTC
TRBJ2-1 | . | TRBV6-5 | . | CASSSSSSYNEQFF | TGTGCCAGCAGTTCATCGAGCTCCTACAATGAGCAGTTCTTC
TRBJ2-7 | . | TRBV18 | . | CASSPPSREQYF | TGTGCCAGCTCACCACCATCTCGGGAGCAGTACTTC
TRBJ1-3 | . | TRBV7-2 | . | CASSFDGLISGNTIYF | TGTGCCAGCAGCTTCGACGGACTCATCTCTGGAAACACCATATATTTT
TRBJ2-2 | TRBD2 | TRBV5-1 | . | CASSLAGGTGELFF | TGCGCCAGCAGCTTGGCGGGAGGCACCGGGGAGCTGTTTTTT
TRBJ2-5 | . | TRBV6-1 | . | CASRPGTARETQYF | TGTGCCAGCAGGCCCGGGACGGCCAGGGAGACCCAGTACTTC
TRBJ1-2 | . | TRBV6-1 | . | CASSENGGYTF | TGTGCCAGCAGTGAAAATGGGGGCTACACCTTC
TRBJ2-7 | TRBD1 | TRBV5-1 | . | CASRPLTGGYEQYF | TGCGCCAGCAGACCCTTGACAGGGGGCTACGAGCAGTACTTC
TRBJ2-1 | . | TRBV2 | . | CASRVLAGEQFF | TGTGCCAGCCGCGTCCTCGCGGGTGAGCAGTTCTTC
TRBJ2-1 | TRBD2 | TRBV9 | . | CASSGTSGSRSYNEQFF | TGTGCCAGTTCCGGGACTAGCGGGAGTAGGTCCTACAATGAGCAGTTCTTC
TRBJ1-5 | TRBD1 | TRBV7-8 | . | CASSLDREQGPQHF | TGTGCCAGCAGCCTTGACAGGGAGCAGGGGCCCCAGCATTTT
TRBJ2-2 | TRBD2 | TRBV7-2 | . | CASSLVAGVGTGELFF | TGTGCCAGCAGCTTAGTTGCGGGAGTGGGGACCGGGGAGCTGTTTTTT
TRBJ1-1 | TRBD1 | TRBV18 | . | CASSPKTGGSVTNTEAFF | TGTGCCAGCTCACCAAAGACAGGGGGTTCGGTGACGAACACTGAAGCTTTCTTT
TRBJ2-7 | . | TRBV6-1 | . | CASSSAGGEQYF | TGTGCCAGCAGTTCGGCAGGGGGGGAGCAGTACTTC
TRBJ2-5 | TRBD2 | TRBV2 | . | CASQLAGEAGTQYF | TGTGCCAGCCAACTAGCGGGAGAAGCGGGGACCCAGTACTTC
TRBJ2-7 | . | TRBV5-1 | . | CASSLGQGGREQYF | TGCGCCAGCAGCTTGGGTCAGGGGGGAAGGGAGCAGTACTTC
TRBJ2-5 | TRBD2 | TRBV18 | . | CASSRASGSLGETQYF | TGTGCCAGCTCACGGGCTAGCGGGAGTCTGGGAGAGACCCAGTACTTC
TRBJ2-3 | . | TRBV9 | . | CASTPHPFATDTQYF | TGTGCCAGCACCCCCCACCCATTCGCCACAGATACGCAGTATTTT
TRBJ2-4 | . | TRBV6-5 | . | CASSYSQTQGNIQYF | TGTGCCAGCAGTTACTCCCAAACCCAGGGAAACATTCAGTACTTC
TRBJ2-7 | TRBD1 | TRBV11-2 | . | CASSITGTEGDEQYF | TGTGCCAGCAGCATAACCGGGACAGAAGGCGACGAGCAGTACTTC
TRBJ1-5 | . | TRBV18 | few | CASSPLAGTQPQHF | TGTGCCAGCTCACCATTGGCAGGGACTCAGCCCCAGCATTTT
TRBJ2-7 | . | TRBV5-1 | . | CASSRGGAYEQYF | TGCGCCAGCAGCAGGGGGGGTGCCTACGAGCAGTACTTC
TRBJ2-1 | TRBD1 | TRBV9 | . | CASGLQGARNNEQFF | TGTGCCAGCGGGCTACAGGGGGCTCGGAACAATGAGCAGTTCTTC
TRBJ1-2 | . | TRBV30 | . | CAWMTAGAANYGYTF | TGTGCCTGGATGACGGCGGGGGCAGCTAACTATGGCTACACCTTC
TRBJ2-5 | TRBD2 | TRBV9 | . | CASSVAERGGQETQYF | TGTGCCAGCAGCGTAGCTGAGCGGGGGGGACAAGAGACCCAGTACTTC
TRBJ1-1 | . | TRBV9 | . | CASSPTPNTEAFF | TGTGCCAGCAGCCCAACACCGAACACTGAAGCTTTCTTT
TRBJ2-5 | TRBD2 | TRBV30 | . | CAWVTSRSQTQYF | TGTGCCTGGGTGACTAGCCGCTCTCAAACCCAGTACTTC
TRBJ2-5 | TRBD1 | TRBV5-1 | once | CASSLRTGGLKTQYF | TGCGCCAGCAGCTTACGGACAGGTGGATTAAAGACCCAGTACTTC
TRBJ1-4 | . | TRBV5-8 | . | CASSPGTGRRIEKLFF | TGTGCCAGCAGCCCTGGGACGGGAAGGAGAATTGAAAAACTGTTTTTT
TRBJ1-6 | . | TRBV7-8 | . | CASSSPAEGSPLHF | TGTGCCAGCAGCTCCCCTGCGGAGGGCTCACCCCTCCACTTT
TRBJ1-1 | . | TRBV28 | . | CASSPEGQLGTEAFF | TGTGCCAGCAGTCCAGAAGGACAGCTAGGAACTGAAGCTTTCTTT
TRBJ2-3 | TRBD1 | TRBV18 | . | CASSPNRGASADTQYF | TGTGCCAGCTCACCAAACAGGGGGGCTAGCGCAGATACGCAGTATTTT
TRBJ2-7 | TRBD1 | TRBV6-5 | once | CASSRDRSTYEQYF | TGTGCCAGCAGTAGGGACAGGAGCACCTACGAGCAGTACTTC
TRBJ2-2 | TRBD2 | TRBV29-1 | . | CSAPFVLAGGSNTGELFF | TGCAGCGCCCCATTCGTTCTAGCGGGGGGATCGAACACCGGGGAGCTGTTTTTT